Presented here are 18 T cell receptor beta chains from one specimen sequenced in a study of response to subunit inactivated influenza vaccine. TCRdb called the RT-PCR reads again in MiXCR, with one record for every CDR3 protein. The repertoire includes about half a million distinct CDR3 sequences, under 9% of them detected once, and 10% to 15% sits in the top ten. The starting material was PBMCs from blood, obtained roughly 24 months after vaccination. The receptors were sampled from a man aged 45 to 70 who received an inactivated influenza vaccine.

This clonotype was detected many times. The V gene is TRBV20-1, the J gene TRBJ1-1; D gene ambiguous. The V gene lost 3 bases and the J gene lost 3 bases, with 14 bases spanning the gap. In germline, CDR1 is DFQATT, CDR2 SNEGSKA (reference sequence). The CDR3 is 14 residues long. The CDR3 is CSASPGSIDTEAFF. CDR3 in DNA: TGCAGTGCTAGCCCGGGATCCATCGACACTGAAGCTTTCTTT.

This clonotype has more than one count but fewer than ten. The CDR3: CASSSWGRGVETQYF. CDR3 DNA sequence: TGTGCCAGCAGTTCCTGGGGCAGGGGCGTGGAGACCCAGTACTTC. The chain couples TRBV12-3 or TRBV12-4 to TRBJ2-5; a weak D match, TRBD1 (6 bases). The CDR3 extends over 15 amino acids. V was shortened by 4 bases and J by 5 bases, with 17 bases between the two germline ends.

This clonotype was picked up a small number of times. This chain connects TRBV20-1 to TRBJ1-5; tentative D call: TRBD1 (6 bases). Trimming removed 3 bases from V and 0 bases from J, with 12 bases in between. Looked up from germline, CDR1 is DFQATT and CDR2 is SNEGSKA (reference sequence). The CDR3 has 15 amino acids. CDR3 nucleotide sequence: TGCAGTGCTAGGGAACAGGGCCATAGCAATCAGCCCCAGCATTTT. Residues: CSAREQGHSNQPQHF.

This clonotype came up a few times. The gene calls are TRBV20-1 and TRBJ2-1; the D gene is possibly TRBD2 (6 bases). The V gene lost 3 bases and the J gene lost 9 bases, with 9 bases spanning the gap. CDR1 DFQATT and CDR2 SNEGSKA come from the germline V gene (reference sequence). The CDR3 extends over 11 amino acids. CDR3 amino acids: CSASGSGEQFF. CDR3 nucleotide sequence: TGCAGTGCTAGCGGGAGTGGTGAGCAGTTCTTC.

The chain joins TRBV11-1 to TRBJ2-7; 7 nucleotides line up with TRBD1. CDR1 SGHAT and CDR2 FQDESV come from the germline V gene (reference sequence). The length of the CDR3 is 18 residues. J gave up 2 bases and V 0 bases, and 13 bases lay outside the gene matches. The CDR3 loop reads CASSLARGIRLDPYEQYF. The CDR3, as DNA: TGTGCCAGCAGCTTAGCCAGGGGGATCCGTCTAGACCCCTACGAGCAGTACTTC.

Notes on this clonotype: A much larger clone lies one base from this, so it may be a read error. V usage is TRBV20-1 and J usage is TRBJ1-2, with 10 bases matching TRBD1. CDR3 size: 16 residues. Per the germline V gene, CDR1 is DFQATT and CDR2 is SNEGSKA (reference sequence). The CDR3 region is CCARNRDRGANYGYTF. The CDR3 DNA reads TGCTGTGCTAGGAACCGGGACAGGGGAGCTAACTATGGCTACACCTTC.

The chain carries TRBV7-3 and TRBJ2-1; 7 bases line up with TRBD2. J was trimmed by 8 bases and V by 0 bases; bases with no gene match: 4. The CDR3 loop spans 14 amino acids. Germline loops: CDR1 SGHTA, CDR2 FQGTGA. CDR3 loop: CASSLTREGHEQFF. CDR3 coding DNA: TGTGCCAGCAGCTTAACGAGGGAGGGCCATGAGCAGTTCTTC. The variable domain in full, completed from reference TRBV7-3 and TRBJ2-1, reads GAGVSQTPSNKVTEKGKYVELRCDPISGHTALYWYRQSLGQGPEFLIYFQGTGAADDSGLPNDRFFAVRPEGSVSTLKIQRTERGDSAVYLCASSLTREGHEQFFGPGTRLTVL.

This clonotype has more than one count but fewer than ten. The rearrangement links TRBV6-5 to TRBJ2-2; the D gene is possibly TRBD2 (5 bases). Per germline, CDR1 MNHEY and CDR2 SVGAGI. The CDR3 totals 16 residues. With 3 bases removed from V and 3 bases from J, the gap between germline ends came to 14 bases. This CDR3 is CASSYSRGIDTGELFF. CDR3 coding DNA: TGTGCCAGCAGTTATTCCCGGGGTATCGACACCGGGGAGCTGTTTTTT.

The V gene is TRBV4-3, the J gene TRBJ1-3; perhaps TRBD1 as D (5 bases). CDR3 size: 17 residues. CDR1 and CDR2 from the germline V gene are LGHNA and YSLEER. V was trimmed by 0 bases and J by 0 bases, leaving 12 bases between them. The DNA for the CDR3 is TGCGCCAGCAGCCAAGAGCTCCACAGGTTCTCTGGAAACACCATATATTTT. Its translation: CASSQELHRFSGNTIYF.

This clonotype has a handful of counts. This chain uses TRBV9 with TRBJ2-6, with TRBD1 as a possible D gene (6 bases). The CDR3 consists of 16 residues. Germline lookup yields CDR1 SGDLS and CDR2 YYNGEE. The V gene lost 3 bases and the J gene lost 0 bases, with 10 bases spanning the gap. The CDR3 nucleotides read TGTGCCAGCAGCGGAAGACAGGTCTCTGGGGCCAACGTCCTGACTTTC. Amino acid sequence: CASSGRQVSGANVLTF.

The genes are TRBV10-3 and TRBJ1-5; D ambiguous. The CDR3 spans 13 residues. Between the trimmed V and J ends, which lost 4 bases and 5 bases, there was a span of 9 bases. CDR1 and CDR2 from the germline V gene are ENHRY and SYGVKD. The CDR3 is CAISGGNDQPQHF. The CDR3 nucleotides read TGTGCCATCAGTGGAGGGAACGATCAGCCCCAGCATTTT.

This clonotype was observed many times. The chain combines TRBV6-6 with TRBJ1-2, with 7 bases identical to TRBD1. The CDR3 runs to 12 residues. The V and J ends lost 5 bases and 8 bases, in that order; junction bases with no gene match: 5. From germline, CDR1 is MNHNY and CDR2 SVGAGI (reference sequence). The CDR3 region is CASSRGGSGYTF. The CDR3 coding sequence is TGTGCCAGCAGTCGAGGGGGCTCCGGCTACACCTTC.

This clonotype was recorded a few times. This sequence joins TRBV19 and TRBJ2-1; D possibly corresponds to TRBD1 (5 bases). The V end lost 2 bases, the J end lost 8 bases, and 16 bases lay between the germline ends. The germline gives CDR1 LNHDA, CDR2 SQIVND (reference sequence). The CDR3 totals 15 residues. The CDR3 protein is CASSIKRTPWDEQFF. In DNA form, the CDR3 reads TGTGCCAGTAGTATAAAACGGACACCATGGGATGAGCAGTTCTTC.

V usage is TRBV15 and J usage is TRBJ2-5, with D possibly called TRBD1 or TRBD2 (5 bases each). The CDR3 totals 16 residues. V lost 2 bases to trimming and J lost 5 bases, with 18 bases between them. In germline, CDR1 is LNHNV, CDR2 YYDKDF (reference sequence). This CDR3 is CATSRHIRDERETQYF. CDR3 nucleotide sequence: TGTGCCACCAGCAGACATATCCGGGACGAGAGGGAGACCCAGTACTTC. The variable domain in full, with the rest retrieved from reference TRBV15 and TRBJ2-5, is DAMVIQNPRYQVTQFGKPVTLSCSQTLNHNVMYWYQQKSSQAPKLLFHYYDKDFNNEADTPDNFQSRRPNTSFCFLDIRSPGLGDTAMYLCATSRHIRDERETQYFGPGTRLLVL.

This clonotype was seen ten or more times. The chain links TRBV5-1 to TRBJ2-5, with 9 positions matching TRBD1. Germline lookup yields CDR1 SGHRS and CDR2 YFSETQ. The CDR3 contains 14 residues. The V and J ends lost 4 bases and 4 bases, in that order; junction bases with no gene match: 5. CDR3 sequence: CASSEGQGRETQYF. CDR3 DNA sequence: TGCGCCAGCAGCGAAGGACAGGGGCGAGAGACCCAGTACTTC.

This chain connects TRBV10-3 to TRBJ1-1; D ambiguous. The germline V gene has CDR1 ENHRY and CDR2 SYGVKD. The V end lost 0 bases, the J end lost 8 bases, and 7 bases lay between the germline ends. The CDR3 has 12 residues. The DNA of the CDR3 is TGTGCCATCAGTGAGTCCGGAAGGGAAGCTTTCTTT. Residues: CAISESGREAFF.

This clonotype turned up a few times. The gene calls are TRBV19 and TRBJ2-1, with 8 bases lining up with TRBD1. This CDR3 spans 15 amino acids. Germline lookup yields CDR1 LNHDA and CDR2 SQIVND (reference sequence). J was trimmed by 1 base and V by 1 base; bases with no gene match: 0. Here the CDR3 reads CASSIGQGSYNEQFF. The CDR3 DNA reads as TGTGCCAGTAGTATAGGACAGGGGTCCTACAATGAGCAGTTCTTC.

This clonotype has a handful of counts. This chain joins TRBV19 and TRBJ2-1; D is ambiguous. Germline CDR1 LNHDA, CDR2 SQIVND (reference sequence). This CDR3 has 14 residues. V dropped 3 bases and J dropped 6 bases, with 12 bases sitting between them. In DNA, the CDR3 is TGTGCCAGTAGTATTGTAGGGCTTCCCAATGAGCAGTTCTTC. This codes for CASSIVGLPNEQFF. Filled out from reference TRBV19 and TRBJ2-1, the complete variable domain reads DGGITQSPKYLFRKEGQNVTLSCEQNLNHDAMYWYRQDPGQGLRLIYYSQIVNDFQKGDIAEGYSVSREKKESFPLTVTSAQKNPTAFYLCASSIVGLPNEQFFGPGTRLTVL.